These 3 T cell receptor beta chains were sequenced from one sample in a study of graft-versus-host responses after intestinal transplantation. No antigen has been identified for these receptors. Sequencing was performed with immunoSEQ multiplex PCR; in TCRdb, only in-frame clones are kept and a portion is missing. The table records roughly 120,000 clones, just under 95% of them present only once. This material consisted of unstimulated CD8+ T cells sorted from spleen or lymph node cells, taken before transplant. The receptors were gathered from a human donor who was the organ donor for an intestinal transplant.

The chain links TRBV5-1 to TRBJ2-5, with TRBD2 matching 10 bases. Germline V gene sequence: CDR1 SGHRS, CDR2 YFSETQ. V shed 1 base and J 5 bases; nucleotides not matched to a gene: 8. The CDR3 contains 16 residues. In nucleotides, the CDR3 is TGCGCCAGCAGCTTGAACCCTAGCGGGAGACCGGAGACCCAGTACTTC. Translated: CASSLNPSGRPETQYF.

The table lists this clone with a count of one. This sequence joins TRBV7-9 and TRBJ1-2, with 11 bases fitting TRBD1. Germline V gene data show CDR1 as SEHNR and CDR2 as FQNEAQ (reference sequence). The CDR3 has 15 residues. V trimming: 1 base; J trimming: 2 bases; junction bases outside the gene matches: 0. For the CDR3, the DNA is TGTGCCAGCAGCTTAGGGACAGGGGGCAACTATGGCTACACCTTC. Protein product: CASSLGTGGNYGYTF.

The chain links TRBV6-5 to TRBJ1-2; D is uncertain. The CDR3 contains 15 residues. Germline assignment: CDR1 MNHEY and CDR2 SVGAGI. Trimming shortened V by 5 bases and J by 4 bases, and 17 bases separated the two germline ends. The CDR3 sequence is CASSRAPSPTYGYTF. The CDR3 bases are TGTGCCAGCAGTAGGGCCCCATCCCCTACCTATGGCTACACCTTC.